Below, 29 T cell receptor beta chains from the same sample are listed, as sequenced in a study of CD4 T cells in relation to SARS-CoV-2 and coronaviruses. The unexposed donors gave CD4+ T cells in about 2011-2019, prior to COVID-19. Isolation of CD4+ T cells took place after about 10 days in culture. No antigen is known for these receptors. Sequencing was performed with immunoSEQ multiplex PCR; in TCRdb, only in-frame clones are kept and a portion is missing. The sample shows around 25,000 clones, approximately 82% of them seen only once. The specimen was CD4+ T cells from PBMCs, cultured in vitro. These receptors were taken from a human donor in good health.

V usage is TRBV6-1 and J usage is TRBJ2-1; 14 nucleotides agree with TRBD2. The CDR3 covers 16 residues. Germline V lookup: CDR1 MNHNS, CDR2 SASEGT. V lost 0 bases, J lost 7 bases, and 2 bases stayed unmatched. CDR3 sequence (DNA): TGTGCCAGCAGTGAAGCCCGGACTAGCGGGAGGAATGAGCAGTTCTTC. It specifies CASSEARTSGRNEQFF.

For the CDR3, the DNA is TGTGCCAGCAGCGTAGCTGGGAAGGCTAATGAAAAACTGTTTTTT. Encoded protein: CASSVAGKANEKLFF. V and J are TRBV9 and TRBJ1-4, with no clear D. V lost 0 bases and J 3 bases, leaving 9 bases between the germline ends. Germline CDR1 reads SGDLS; CDR2 reads YYNGEE. The CDR3 runs 15 residues.

The chain combines TRBV5-4 with TRBJ2-5, with D possibly matching TRBD1 (5 bases). CDR1 is SGHNT and CDR2 is YYREEE in the germline V gene (reference sequence). V lost 4 bases, J lost 7 bases, and 14 bases lay in between. The CDR3 contains 13 residues. CDR3 DNA: TGTGCCAGCAGCATAGGGGCTCCCGGGACCCAGTACTTC. Translation: CASSIGAPGTQYF.

The chain links TRBV30 to TRBJ1-6; 10 bases are a match to TRBD1. The V gene end was trimmed by 2 bases and the J gene end by 14 bases; junction bases not matched to a gene: 9. This CDR3 spans 14 amino acids. Germline CDR1 is GTSNPN and CDR2 is SVGIG (reference sequence). The chain's CDR3 is CAWSPGQGWRALHF. As DNA, the CDR3 is TGTGCCTGGAGTCCGGGACAGGGGTGGAGGGCCCTCCACTTT.

The V call is TRBV9, the J call TRBJ2-3; 9 positions match TRBD2. J was trimmed by 7 bases and V by 3 bases; bases with no gene match: 12. Germline V gene sequence: CDR1 SGDLS, CDR2 YYNGEE. The CDR3 is 16 residues long. CDR3 sequence (DNA): TGTGCCAGCAGCGCCCGACTAGCGGCAGATCCGAATACGCAGTATTTT. Translation gives CASSARLAADPNTQYF.

The chain employs TRBV14 and TRBJ2-2, with D perhaps given as TRBD1 or TRBD2 (5 bases each). Germline values: CDR1 SGHDN, CDR2 FVKESK. V lost 6 bases and J lost 4, with 15 bases in between. The CDR3 is 15 residues long. This CDR3 is CASSSIGAGTGELFF. CDR3 DNA sequence: TGTGCCAGCAGTTCCATCGGGGCGGGCACCGGGGAGCTGTTTTTT.

V usage is TRBV19 and J usage is TRBJ2-7; weak D call: TRBD1 (7 bases). V was pared by 7 bases and J by 5 bases, with 18 bases between. CDR3 length equals 14 residues. CDR1 and CDR2 from the germline V gene are LNHDA and SQIVND (reference sequence). The CDR3 region is CASKRQGSGDEQYF. The CDR3 DNA is TGTGCCAGTAAAAGACAGGGCTCGGGGGACGAGCAGTACTTC.

The chain combines TRBV21-1 with TRBJ1-2; TRBD1 is the table's D call, not checked against the DNA. TRBV21-1 is recorded as a pseudogene. This CDR3 has 15 amino acids. The CDR3 region is CASSDLSGVNYGYTF. The CDR3 DNA follows: TGTGCCAGCAGCGACCTGTCAGGGGTAAACTATGGCTACACCTTC.

The V gene is TRBV9, the J gene TRBJ1-1; 8 nucleotides line up with TRBD1. V dropped 3 bases and J dropped 4; count of bases not matched to a gene: 5. Germline values: CDR1 SGDLS, CDR2 YYNGEE. This CDR3 contains 14 residues. Here the CDR3 reads CASSAGGDGTEAFF. CDR3 nucleotides: TGTGCCAGCAGCGCAGGGGGCGACGGCACTGAAGCTTTCTTT.

This clone was observed a single time. The V gene is TRBV6-5, the J gene TRBJ2-6, with a possible D match to TRBD2 (5 bases). Trimming removed 8 bases from V and 0 bases from J, with 11 bases in between. The V gene's germline CDR1 is MNHEY and CDR2 SVGAGI. The CDR3 consists of 15 residues. CDR3 bases: TGTGCCAGCCGAGGGTTTAGCTCTGGGGCCAACGTCCTGACTTTC. Its protein product is CASRGFSSGANVLTF.

V and J are TRBV5-6 and TRBJ1-5; no clear D gene. Germline V gene lookup returns CDR1 SGHDT and CDR2 YYEEEE. The V end lost 0 bases, the J end lost 5 bases, and 15 bases lay between the germline ends. The CDR3 runs 16 residues. The CDR3: CASSLASGMLDQPQHF. Here the CDR3 DNA reads TGTGCCAGCAGCTTGGCCTCCGGGATGTTAGATCAGCCCCAGCATTTT.

The V and J genes are TRBV5-1 and TRBJ2-5, with 9 bases matching TRBD2. CDR1 and CDR2 from the germline V gene are SGHRS and YFSETQ. V trimming: 2 bases; J trimming: 2 bases; junction bases outside the gene matches: 1. The CDR3 runs to 14 residues. CDR3 in amino acids: CASSFTSGQETQYF. The CDR3 region has the DNA TGCGCCAGCAGCTTTACTAGCGGGCAAGAGACCCAGTACTTC.

This chain connects TRBV11-2 to TRBJ2-7, with TRBD1 identical over 12 bases. J lost 5 bases, V lost 3 bases, and 5 bases had no gene match. This CDR3 has 15 amino acids. Germline loops: CDR1 SGHAT, CDR2 FQNNGV. As DNA, the CDR3 is TGTGCCAGCAGCTTGGGACAGGGGGCTTTCCACGAGCAGTACTTC. Its translation is CASSLGQGAFHEQYF.

This clone was seen just once. The V and J genes are TRBV6-1 and TRBJ2-6; no firm D call. The CDR3 loop spans 15 amino acids. Germline assignment: CDR1 MNHNS and CDR2 SASEGT. Trimming left V 0 bases short and J 1 base short, with 4 bases between. CDR3 sequence (DNA): TGTGCCAGCAGTGAAGCGCAATCTGGGGCCAACGTCCTGACTTTC. This translates into CASSEAQSGANVLTF.

The genes are TRBV24-1 and TRBJ1-1, with D possibly being TRBD1 (5 bases). V dropped 3 bases and J dropped 0 bases, with 19 bases sitting between them. Germline V gives CDR1 KGHDR, CDR2 SFDVKD. CDR3 length equals 18 residues. In DNA form, the CDR3 reads TGTGCCACCAGTGATCCACGGCGGGTCGGACACATGAACACTGAAGCTTTCTTT. It is translated as CATSDPRRVGHMNTEAFF.

The chain combines TRBV19 with TRBJ1-2; 7 nucleotides line up with TRBD1. With V trimmed by 6 bases and J by 0 bases, 7 bases remained unmatched. The germline CDR1 and CDR2 sequences are LNHDA and SQIVND (reference sequence). The CDR3 totals 15 residues. The DNA of the CDR3 is TGTGCCAGTAGCCACCCCGGGACAGCTAACTATGGCTACACCTTC. It codes for CASSHPGTANYGYTF.

V gene TRBV5-1 combines with J gene TRBJ1-1; the D gene is possibly TRBD1 (6 bases). Germline loops: CDR1 SGHRS, CDR2 YFSETQ. The CDR3 consists of 16 residues. V was shortened by 0 bases and J by 3 bases, with 15 bases between the two germline ends. The DNA of the CDR3 is TGCGCCAGCAGCTTGGGGGGACGGACAGATGACACTGAAGCTTTCTTT. Its protein is CASSLGGRTDDTEAFF.

This clone was observed a single time. The chain couples TRBV14 to TRBJ2-5; D may be TRBD2 (5 bases). This CDR3 is built from 14 residues. V was shortened by 2 bases and J by 4 bases, with 11 bases between the two germline ends. Germline CDR1 reads SGHDN; CDR2 reads FVKESK. The CDR3 nucleotides are TGTGCCAGCAGCCAAACGAGAGGGAGAGAGACCCAGTACTTC. Its translation: CASSQTRGRETQYF.

The chain joins TRBV3-1 (or the pseudogene TRBV3-2) to TRBJ2-3; D is ambiguous. The CDR3 length is 14 residues. Germline CDR1 LGHDT, CDR2 YNNKEL (reference sequence). Trimming removed 4 bases from V and 1 base from J, with 9 bases in between. CDR3 nucleotide sequence: TGTGCCAGCAGCCCCGGCGACGGCACAGATACGCAGTATTTT. This sequence encodes CASSPGDGTDTQYF.

This clone was found a few times. V usage is TRBV19 and J usage is TRBJ1-4; 8 bases match TRBD1. The CDR3 length is 14 residues. The germline V gene has CDR1 LNHDA and CDR2 SQIVND (reference sequence). The V and J ends lost 3 bases and 11 bases, in that order; junction bases with no gene match: 8. The CDR3 DNA reads as TGTGCCAGTAGTATCCCCAGGGGGCGCGGTAAACTGTTTTTT. As protein: CASSIPRGRGKLFF. The whole variable domain, remainder taken from reference TRBV19 and TRBJ1-4, is DGGITQSPKYLFRKEGQNVTLSCEQNLNHDAMYWYRQDPGQGLRLIYYSQIVNDFQKGDIAEGYSVSREKKESFPLTVTSAQKNPTAFYLCASSIPRGRGKLFFGSGTQLSVL.

As concerns this clone: Other DNA sequences of this sample code for an identical CDR3. V usage is TRBV24-1 and J usage is TRBJ2-1; possibly TRBD1 for D (5 bases). From germline, CDR1 is KGHDR and CDR2 SFDVKD. V shed 3 bases and J shed 4 bases, with 6 bases lying between them. The CDR3 spans 13 residues. The DNA for the CDR3 is TGTGCCACCAGTGATGGGGCATACAATGAGCAGTTCTTC. Protein: CATSDGAYNEQFF.

V is TRBV2 and J is TRBJ2-7; 8 bases match TRBD1. CDR3 size: 12 residues. The germline gives CDR1 SNHLY, CDR2 FYNNEI. The V and J ends lost 7 bases and 3 bases, in that order; junction bases with no gene match: 2. The CDR3, as DNA: TGTGCCAGCATCACAGGGGGCTACGAGCAGTACTTC. Its translation: CASITGGYEQYF.

The CDR3 region has the DNA TGTGCCACCAGTGATCCTATAGCGGGGAGCTCCTACAATGAGCAGTTCTTC. This codes for CATSDPIAGSSYNEQFF. The rearrangement joins TRBV24-1 to TRBJ2-1; TRBD2 matches at 8 bases. In germline, CDR1 is KGHDR, CDR2 SFDVKD. V was pared by 3 bases and J by 0 bases, with 6 bases of the junction left unmatched. The CDR3 is 17 residues long.

The chain employs TRBV5-6 and TRBJ2-6, with TRBD2 as a possible D gene (5 bases). The germline gives CDR1 SGHDT, CDR2 YYEEEE. This CDR3 is 19 amino acids long. V lost 3 bases to trimming and J lost 4 bases, with 23 bases between them. The CDR3 loop reads CASSSNLKRSRPGANVLTF. CDR3 coding DNA: TGTGCCAGCAGCTCCAACTTAAAGCGGTCCCGCCCCGGGGCCAACGTCCTGACTTTC.

The rearrangement links TRBV2 to TRBJ1-1, with D tentatively TRBD1 (5 bases). V lost 4 bases, J lost 0 bases, and 15 bases lay in between. The germline V gene has CDR1 SNHLY and CDR2 FYNNEI. This CDR3 has 16 residues. The CDR3 DNA reads as TGTGCCAGCAGTGTAGGGCCAGGGCGAGTGAACACTGAAGCTTTCTTT. This encodes CASSVGPGRVNTEAFF.

This chain connects TRBV27 to TRBJ1-6; TRBD1 might be the D (5 bases). This CDR3 has 15 residues. V was shortened by 7 bases and J by 1 base, with 11 bases between the two germline ends. Germline CDR1 is MNHEY and CDR2 is SMNVEV (reference sequence). CDR3 region: CASNEGLSYNSPLHF. The CDR3 nucleotides read TGTGCCAGCAATGAGGGGTTGTCCTATAATTCACCCCTCCACTTT.

The chain combines TRBV3-1 (or the pseudogene TRBV3-2) with TRBJ1-1, with a weak D call TRBD1 (6 bases). This CDR3 region has 14 residues. Germline V CDR1 and CDR2: LGHDT, YNNKEL (reference sequence). The V end was cut by 4 bases, the J end by 5 bases, with 14 bases between. The CDR3 is CASSPRDIRTEAFF. The CDR3 DNA reads TGTGCCAGCAGCCCCCGGGACATAAGGACTGAAGCTTTCTTT.

The chain's CDR3 is CASSLEGLQSEQFF. In DNA, the CDR3 is TGTGCCAGCAGCTTAGAGGGACTACAAAGCGAGCAGTTCTTC. The chain is built from TRBV7-2 and TRBJ2-1, with 7 bases aligning to TRBD2. Germline CDR1 reads SGHTA; CDR2 reads FQGNSA. Unmatched junction bases numbered 7, after V lost 1 base and J lost 10 bases. This CDR3 spans 14 amino acids.

This clone turned up a few times. The chain couples TRBV5-6 to TRBJ1-6; 8 bases agree with TRBD1. J gave up 7 bases and V 4 bases, and 7 bases lay outside the gene matches. Looked up from germline, CDR1 is SGHDT and CDR2 is YYEEEE. The CDR3 spans 15 residues. CDR3 DNA sequence: TGTGCCAGCAGCGGCCGACAGGGGTGGAATTCACCCCTCCACTTT. It translates to CASSGRQGWNSPLHF.